The 19 T cell receptor beta chains below were found in one sample sequenced in a study of cytomegalovirus exposure and HLA in healthy donors (dated by TCRdb to the late 2010s). Library creation used the immunoSEQ multiplex PCR assay. The multiplex PCR relied on a mix of 60 forward primers for TCR Vbeta segments and 13 reverse primers for TCR Jbeta segments. TCRdb limited this immuneACCESS table to in-frame rearrangements with V and J called. A share of clones is missing; checked studies link under half to unresolved V genes, and the rest is unexplained. The sample table lists 130,000 to 150,000 clones, 75% to 80% of them with a count of one. Of the sample, about 3.8% falls within the top ten clones. Source material: PBMCs. The receptors were sampled from a young man in good health and CMV-seronegative.

The V call is TRBV2, the J call TRBJ1-2; 10 bases fit TRBD1. The CDR3 totals 15 residues. The J segment lost 5 bases and the V segment lost 3 bases, leaving 6 bases of the junction unmatched. Germline V lookup: CDR1 SNHLY, CDR2 FYNNEI. CDR3 sequence reads: CASSDRDRGNYGYTF. As DNA, the CDR3 is TGTGCCAGCAGTGACAGGGACAGGGGAAATTATGGCTACACCTTC. The variable domain in full, with the rest retrieved from reference TRBV2 and TRBJ1-2, is EPEVTQTPSHQVTQMGQEVILRCVPISNHLYFYWYRQILGQKVEFLVSFYNNEISEKSEIFDDQFSVERPDGSNFTLKIRSTKLEDSAMYFCASSDRDRGNYGYTFGSGTRLTVV.

The chain joins TRBV28 to TRBJ1-3, with D perhaps matching TRBD1 (5 bases). CDR1 is MDHEN and CDR2 is SYDVKM in the germline V gene. V was trimmed by 5 bases and J by 1 base, leaving 6 bases between them. There are 13 residues in the CDR3. CDR3 nucleotide sequence: TGTGCCAGCAGTCCAGGGTCTGGAAACACCATATATTTT. It is translated as CASSPGSGNTIYF.

The chain recombines TRBV5-8 with TRBJ1-3, with 9 bases that match TRBD1. The germline V gene encodes CDR1 SGHTS and CDR2 YDEGEE. With 0 bases clipped from V and 0 bases from J, the junction kept 4 bases outside the gene matches. This CDR3 is built from 17 residues. The CDR3, as DNA: TGTGCCAGCAGCTTGGGGGACAGGGCTTTCTCTGGAAACACCATATATTTT. It encodes CASSLGDRAFSGNTIYF.

The chain combines TRBV5-1 with TRBJ1-2, with D possibly being TRBD1 (5 bases). The CDR3 is made up of 17 amino acids. Germline loops: CDR1 SGHRS, CDR2 YFSETQ. V was clipped by 4 bases and J by 2 bases, with 21 bases between them. Here the CDR3 DNA reads TGCGCCAGCAGCCTGGGACTGGGAAATGACAGAAACTATGGCTACACCTTC. Translation: CASSLGLGNDRNYGYTF.

The chain is built from TRBV18 and TRBJ1-1; no clear D. The CDR3 runs to 14 residues. Trimming stripped 3 bases from V and 1 base from J, with 9 bases between. The V gene's germline CDR1 is KGHSH and CDR2 LQKENI. CDR3 sequence: CASSPPGRNTEAFF. CDR3 in DNA: TGTGCCAGCTCACCCCCAGGCAGGAACACTGAAGCTTTCTTT.

J is TRBJ2-3 and V is TRBV5-1; D unresolved. Looked up from germline, CDR1 is SGHRS and CDR2 is YFSETQ. CDR3 size: 15 residues. V lost 0 bases and J 1 base, leaving 9 bases between the germline ends. CDR3 region: CASSLVASGTDTQYF. CDR3 nucleotide sequence: TGCGCCAGCAGCTTGGTGGCTAGTGGCACAGATACGCAGTATTTT.

This clone was seen a few times. The gene calls are TRBV25-1 and TRBJ1-2; D is undetermined. This CDR3 is built from 13 residues. The V end lost 3 bases, the J end lost 8 bases, and 13 bases lay between the germline ends. Germline values: CDR1 MGHDK, CDR2 SYGVNS. The CDR3 nucleotides are TGTGCCAGCAGTGAGTCGGGGATCCGCGGCTACACCTTC. This sequence encodes CASSESGIRGYTF.

DNA of the CDR3: TGTGCCAGCAGCCCTATTGTGAACACTGAAGCTTTCTTT. It codes for CASSPIVNTEAFF. The V gene is TRBV6-5, the J gene TRBJ1-1; D remains ambiguous. Trimming shortened V by 6 bases and J by 0 bases, and 8 bases separated the two germline ends. The germline V gene has CDR1 MNHEY and CDR2 SVGAGI. The CDR3 is 13 amino acids.

This chain uses TRBV13 with TRBJ2-7, with D perhaps TRBD2 (6 bases). Trimming stripped 4 bases from V and 0 bases from J, with 16 bases between. This CDR3 is 16 amino acids long. Germline V gene lookup returns CDR1 PRHDT and CDR2 FYEKMQ (reference sequence). The CDR3 is CASSSRGGISSYEQYF. The CDR3 nucleotides read TGTGCCAGCAGCTCCCGGGGCGGGATCAGCTCCTACGAGCAGTACTTC.

The rearrangement links TRBV7-3 to TRBJ2-5; 9 bases align to TRBD1. V lost 4 bases and J lost 5; bases outside the gene matches: 8. Germline CDR1 SGHTA, CDR2 FQGTGA. This CDR3 comprises 15 residues. CDR3 coding DNA: TGTGCCAGCAGCTCCGTTGGGACAGGGAGTGAGACCCAGTACTTC. It is translated as CASSSVGTGSETQYF.

The genes are TRBV13 and TRBJ2-3, with 8 bases identical to TRBD2. Trimming at V came to 3 bases and at J to 5 bases, leaving 1 base not matched to a gene. The CDR3 consists of 13 residues. Germline V gene lookup returns CDR1 PRHDT and CDR2 FYEKMQ (reference sequence). The CDR3 DNA follows: TGTGCCAGCAGCTTCCGGGGGGGAGATACGCAGTATTTT. This translates into CASSFRGGDTQYF.

The gene calls are TRBV7-8 and TRBJ2-7; 10 positions match TRBD2. The CDR3 totals 17 residues. V shed 4 bases, J shed 5 bases, and the junction held 14 bases outside the gene matches. Germline CDR1 reads SGHVS; CDR2 reads FQNEAQ. The CDR3 DNA is TGTGCCAGCAGCTCGTTAAGCGGGGGGGCCGGTCTCAACGAGCAGTACTTC. Its translation is CASSSLSGGAGLNEQYF.

This sequence joins TRBV30 and TRBJ2-3; 11 bases line up with TRBD2. Germline assignment: CDR1 GTSNPN and CDR2 SVGIG (reference sequence). This CDR3 is 16 amino acids long. Trimming took 4 bases from V and 4 from J; bases not matched to a gene: 10. CDR3 DNA: TGTGCCTGGACCCCACTCACTAGCGGGAGTGCAGATACGCAGTATTTT. Protein product: CAWTPLTSGSADTQYF.

This chain uses TRBV5-4 with TRBJ2-1; TRBD2 matches at 9 bases. The CDR3 spans 17 residues. Germline V CDR1 and CDR2: SGHNT, YYREEE (reference sequence). Germline trimming cut 5 bases from V and 6 bases from J; bases unmatched to any gene: 15. The CDR3: CASRSLAGEYRCNEQFF. Here the CDR3 DNA reads TGTGCCAGCAGATCGTTAGCGGGAGAGTACCGCTGCAATGAGCAGTTCTTC. The entire variable domain, with the rest obtained from reference TRBV5-4 and TRBJ2-1, is as follows: ETGVTQSPTHLIKTRGQQVTLRCSSQSGHNTVSWYQQALGQGPQFIFQYYREEENGRGNFPPRFSGLQFPNYSSELNVNALELDDSALYLCASRSLAGEYRCNEQFFGPGTRLTVL.

The genes are TRBV27 and TRBJ2-1; 7 nucleotides agree with TRBD1. The germline gives CDR1 MNHEY, CDR2 SMNVEV (reference sequence). CDR3 length equals 16 residues. V lost 8 bases to trimming and J lost 3 bases; unmatched junction nucleotides: 13. CDR3: CASSRQGGNGYNEQFF. In DNA, the CDR3 is TGTGCCAGCTCCCGACAGGGTGGGAATGGCTACAATGAGCAGTTCTTC.

This clone has more than one count but fewer than ten. V is TRBV6-5 and J is TRBJ1-1, with D possibly being TRBD1 (5 bases). The ends were cut back, 6 bases at V and 1 base at J, with 12 bases in the middle. Germline values: CDR1 MNHEY, CDR2 SVGAGI. The CDR3 loop spans 14 amino acids. The CDR3: CASSLSTGNTEAFF. CDR3 nucleotides: TGTGCCAGCAGCCTCTCAACAGGGAACACTGAAGCTTTCTTT.

The chain uses TRBV6-1 and TRBJ2-7; D perhaps matches TRBD1 (6 bases). V lost 4 bases and J lost 0, with 13 bases in between. Germline-derived CDR1 and CDR2 are MNHNS and SASEGT. The CDR3 contains 15 residues. DNA for the CDR3: TGTGCCAGCAGTGTCTGGGACACTTACTCCTACGAGCAGTACTTC. Amino acids: CASSVWDTYSYEQYF.

CDR3 sequence (DNA): TGTGCCAGCAGTGAGCGGGATGGGAATCAGCCCCAGCATTTT. This gives the protein CASSERDGNQPQHF. This chain links TRBV6-1 with TRBJ1-5; no definite D call. This CDR3 comprises 14 residues. CDR1 is MNHNS and CDR2 is SASEGT in the germline V gene. V was cut by 3 bases and J by 4 bases, with 10 bases left in between.

This CDR3 is CASSEPGQGLETQYF. DNA for the CDR3: TGTGCCAGCAGTGAACCCGGACAGGGTTTGGAGACCCAGTACTTC. The V gene is TRBV25-1, the J gene TRBJ2-5, with 8 bases fitting TRBD1. V trimming: 2 bases; J trimming: 5 bases; junction bases outside the gene matches: 7. CDR1 is MGHDK, CDR2 SYGVNS, per germline. This CDR3 comprises 15 residues.